These 25 T cell receptor beta chains were sequenced from one sample in a study of read filtering for tumor transcriptome and immune sequencing. The library was built from 400 to 500 ng RNA with molecular barcoded adaptors for alpha/delta and beta/gamma chains. TCRdb processed the reads anew with MiXCR; each CDR3 protein has one entry. The sample has roughly 27,000 distinct CDR3 sequences, around an eighth seen once. The sequencing sample was made of a population of CD138-negative cells sorted from bone marrow. The source is a donor at least 40 years old with multiple myeloma.

The table lists this clonotype with many counts. The J gene is TRBJ2-5, the V gene TRBV10-3, with 10 bases fitting TRBD1. The germline V gene has CDR1 ENHRY and CDR2 SYGVKD. The CDR3 is 14 amino acids. Trimming removed 5 bases from V and 5 bases from J; junction bases left unmatched: 5. The CDR3 region is CAISRQGAQETQYF. DNA of the CDR3: TGTGCCATCAGTCGACAGGGGGCCCAGGAGACCCAGTACTTC.

This clonotype occurred many times. At one boundary the junction diverges from the germline segment, which might be a read error. The CDR3 coding sequence is TGCGCCAGCAGCCAAGATAGGGACACCTCCTACAATGAGCGGTTCTTC. Protein product: CASSQDRDTSYNERFF. V is TRBV4-1 and J is TRBJ2-1, with a weak D call TRBD1 (6 bases). CDR3 length: 16 residues. The germline gives CDR1 MGHRA, CDR2 YSYEKL.

In its sample, this clonotype was seen a few times. One end of the junction does not line up with germline, which may come from a read error. This chain links TRBV6-6 with TRBJ1-4; TRBD1 is a possible D gene (5 bases). This CDR3 region has 13 residues. The germline gives CDR1 MNHNY, CDR2 SVGAGI (reference sequence). The CDR3 DNA follows: TGTGCCAGCGGTTACGTGGGGGAGGAAAAACTGTTTTTT. It is translated as CASGYVGEEKLFF.

This clonotype has at least ten counts. A far more abundant clone sits one base away, making this likely a read error. The rearrangement uses TRBV11-3 and TRBJ2-7; D is perhaps TRBD2 (5 bases). Germline V CDR1 and CDR2: SGHNT, YENEEA. The CDR3 has 13 amino acids. CDR3 loop: CASSLANPWERYF. DNA of the CDR3: TGTGCCAGCAGCTTAGCAAACCCGTGGGAGCGGTACTTC.

This clonotype was counted between two and nine times. This is likely an artifact of a read error, given a far larger clone one base away. The chain links TRBV11-1 to TRBJ2-6, with D tentatively TRBD1 or TRBD2 (5 bases each). The CDR3 totals 17 residues. Germline CDR1 is SGHAT and CDR2 is FQDESV (reference sequence). The CDR3 loop is CASSLAGRHSGGNVLTF. The CDR3 region has the DNA TGTGCCAGCAGCTTAGCCGGGCGCCATTCTGGGGGCAACGTCCTGACTTTC. The entire variable domain, with the rest obtained from reference TRBV11-1 and TRBJ2-6, is as follows: EAEVAQSPRYKITEKSQAVAFWCDPISGHATLYWYRQILGQGPELLVQFQDESVVDDSQLPKDRFSAERLKGVDSTLKIQPAELGDSAMYLCASSLAGRHSGGNVLTFGAGSRLTVL.

The chain has TRBV11-3 and TRBJ2-1, with D possibly being TRBD2 (5 bases). The CDR3 consists of 16 residues. V shed 5 bases and J shed 6 bases, with 20 bases lying between them. Germline V gene lookup returns CDR1 SGHNT and CDR2 YENEEA. The CDR3 nucleotides read TGTGCCAGCAGCCTACATCGGTCGTCAGAGGGCAATGAGCAGTTCTTC. It is translated as CASSLHRSSEGNEQFF.

This clonotype was counted ten times or more. V is TRBV12-3 or TRBV12-4 and J is TRBJ1-2; D may be TRBD1 (5 bases). The CDR3 sequence is 13 residues long. Trimming took off 5 bases at V and 5 bases at J, with 12 bases between the two ends. The CDR3 spells CASSNGHDYGYTF. CDR3 DNA sequence: TGTGCCAGCAGTAACGGACATGATTATGGCTACACCTTC.

This clonotype was seen ten or more times. At one end, the junction sequence differs from germline, possibly due to a read error. The chain combines TRBV12-3 or TRBV12-4 with TRBJ2-1; D gene ambiguous. CDR3 size: 13 residues. The CDR3 DNA sequence: TGTGCCAGCAGTTTAGCGCTAGTCGCCGAGCAGCTCTTC. It codes for CASSLALVAEQLF.

At least ten counts were recorded for this clonotype. The CDR3, as DNA: TGCAGCGTCCCTACAGTAGACGTGAACACTGAAGCTTTCTTT. Its protein is CSVPTVDVNTEAFF. This rearrangement joins TRBV29-1 to TRBJ1-1; D not certain. Germline assignment: CDR1 SQVTM and CDR2 ANQGSEA. The CDR3 spans 14 residues. The germline V and J ends were trimmed by 6 bases and 0 bases, with 14 bases remaining between them.

Turning to this clonotype: This clone may be a read error of a much larger clone one base away. The J gene is TRBJ2-1, the V gene TRBV11-2; D gene ambiguous. Deletions cut 2 bases from V and 6 bases from J, with 11 bases between. The CDR3 contains 14 residues. The germline gives CDR1 SGHAT, CDR2 FQNNGV. This chain's CDR3 is CASSLKLECNEQFF. The CDR3 bases are TGTGCCAGCAGCTTAAAACTGGAGTGCAATGAGCAGTTCTTC.

This clonotype counts as large. V gene TRBV7-9 combines with J gene TRBJ2-5, with TRBD2 matching 11 bases. With V trimmed by 5 bases and J by 1 base, 3 bases remained unmatched. The CDR3 is 15 amino acids. CDR1 SEHNR and CDR2 FQNEAQ come from the germline V gene (reference sequence). The CDR3 protein is CASSLGLAGQETQYF. The CDR3 nucleotides read TGTGCCAGCAGCCTCGGACTAGCGGGCCAAGAGACCCAGTACTTC.

Many counts were recorded for this clonotype. V and J are TRBV7-8 and TRBJ1-2; D is possibly TRBD1 (6 bases). The CDR3 contains 14 residues. Trimming took off 4 bases at V and 7 bases at J, with 16 bases between the two ends. CDR1 is SGHVS, CDR2 FQNEAQ, per germline. The CDR3 DNA reads as TGTGCCAGCAGCTCCGGGACATCAATCCCTGGCTACACCTTC. Its translation is CASSSGTSIPGYTF.

This clonotype has ten or more counts. The chain couples TRBV9 to TRBJ2-2; D call uncertain. Germline CDR1 and CDR2: SGDLS and YYNGEE. V lost 0 bases and J lost 7, with 4 bases in between. This CDR3 contains 12 residues. The CDR3 is CASSVAGGELFF. The CDR3, as DNA: TGTGCCAGCAGCGTAGCTGGCGGGGAGCTGTTTTTT.

This clonotype occurred many times. V gene TRBV5-1 combines with J gene TRBJ2-2, with 7 bases matching TRBD1. The germline CDR1 and CDR2 sequences are SGHRS and YFSETQ. V was clipped by 6 bases and J by 0 bases; unmatched bases: 5. This CDR3 contains 15 residues. The CDR3 DNA follows: TGCGCCAGCAACTTCGGGACAGCGAACACCGGGGAGCTGTTTTTT. Protein sequence: CASNFGTANTGELFF. Drawing the rest from reference TRBV5-1 and TRBJ2-2, the complete variable domain is KAGVTQTPRYLIKTRGQQVTLSCSPISGHRSVSWYQQTPGQGLQFLFEYFSETQRNKGNFPGRFSGRQFSNSRSEMNVSTLELGDSALYLCASNFGTANTGELFFGEGSRLTVL.

This clonotype occurred many times. CDR3 DNA sequence: TGTGCCAGCAGCAAAGGGGGCGCTGGGGCCAACGTCCTGACTTTC. It is translated as CASSKGGAGANVLTF. V gene TRBV7-9 combines with J gene TRBJ2-6; 7 nucleotides match TRBD1. Germline V gene lookup returns CDR1 SEHNR and CDR2 FQNEAQ (reference sequence). CDR3 length: 15 amino acids. V lost 5 bases to trimming and J lost 2 bases; unmatched junction nucleotides: 3.

This clonotype showed up just a few times. V usage is TRBV18 and J usage is TRBJ2-3; D possibly uses TRBD1 or TRBD2 (5 bases each). The CDR3 runs 13 residues. The germline CDR1 and CDR2 sequences are KGHSH and LQKENI. Trimming shortened V by 5 bases and J by 0 bases, and 6 bases separated the two germline ends. CDR3 coding DNA: TGTGCCAGCTCAAGGGACAGCACAGATACGCAGTATTTT. It specifies CASSRDSTDTQYF.

This clonotype was seen a single time. At one of its ends the junction is not consistent with the germline gene, which may arise from a read error. The chain employs TRBV9 and TRBJ2-1; 9 positions match TRBD2. Germline assignment: CDR1 SGDLS and CDR2 YYNGEE. This CDR3 is built from 15 residues. The CDR3 reads CASSQAGGSYSEQSF. The CDR3 DNA follows: TGTGCCAGCAGTCAAGCGGGAGGCTCCTACAGTGAGCAGTCCTTC.

Notes on this clonotype: No conserved phenylalanine or tryptophan ends this CDR3, so it is likely a read error. This rearrangement joins TRBV4-1 to TRBJ1-1, with 7 bases fitting TRBD1. J lost 11 bases, V lost 4 bases, and 16 bases had no gene match. This CDR3 comprises 15 residues. In germline, CDR1 is MGHRA, CDR2 YSYEKL. This CDR3 reads CASSPTPGQLGEAFS. The CDR3 bases are TGCGCCAGCAGCCCTACACCGGGACAGCTAGGGGAGGCTTTCTCT.

This clonotype has a count of ten or more. The V gene is TRBV20-1, the J gene TRBJ2-7; D gene uncertain. The CDR3 has 15 residues. CDR1 is DFQATT, CDR2 SNEGSKA, per germline (reference sequence). Trimming took off 3 bases at V and 0 bases at J, with 15 bases between the two ends. The CDR3 region has the DNA TGCAGTGCTAGCCGTTCCTTCCGAAGCTCCTACGAGCAGTACTTC. It yields the protein CSASRSFRSSYEQYF.

This clonotype was seen repeatedly, ten times or more. The chain links TRBV12-3 or TRBV12-4 to TRBJ1-6; D perhaps matches TRBD1 (6 bases). The CDR3 sequence is 14 residues long. The V end was cut by 1 base, the J end by 10 bases, with 11 bases between. DNA of the CDR3: TGTGCCAGCAGTTTAGTGACAGGAGGCTCACCCCTCCACTTT. The encoded protein is CASSLVTGGSPLHF.

This clonotype occurred many times. V and J are TRBV6-5 and TRBJ2-7; D may be TRBD2 (6 bases). The germline V gene encodes CDR1 MNHEY and CDR2 SVGAGI. V shed 7 bases and J shed 3 bases, with 16 bases lying between them. This CDR3 has 14 residues. As DNA, the CDR3 is TGTGCCAGCAAAATCGGGACTTATAACTACGAGCAGTACTTC. Its protein is CASKIGTYNYEQYF.

This clonotype occurred many times. The chain employs TRBV11-2 and TRBJ1-2; tentative D call: TRBD1 (5 bases). V was pared by 2 bases and J by 0 bases, with 16 bases between. The CDR3 contains 17 residues. Germline V gene data show CDR1 as SGHAT and CDR2 as FQNNGV. The CDR3 sequence is CASSLPSQGLANYGYTF. The CDR3, as DNA: TGTGCCAGCAGCTTACCGAGCCAGGGCCTAGCTAACTATGGCTACACCTTC.

At least ten counts were recorded for this clonotype. The gene calls are TRBV6-2 or TRBV6-3 and TRBJ2-3; TRBD2 agrees at 11 bases. Per the germline V gene, CDR1 is MNHEY and CDR2 is SVGEGT. Trimming cost V 1 base and J 6 bases; bases outside gene matches: 12. The CDR3 extends over 18 amino acids. The DNA of the CDR3 is TGTGCCAGCAGTTACTTTACCACATTAGCGGGAGGGCCGGATACGCAGTATTTT. Translated: CASSYFTTLAGGPDTQYF.

This chain links TRBV7-3 with TRBJ2-5; 7 bases map to TRBD1. V shed 3 bases and J 2 bases; nucleotides not matched to a gene: 6. The CDR3 covers 15 residues. The germline V gene has CDR1 SGHTA and CDR2 FQGTGA. The CDR3 spells CASSLTGRPQETQYF. CDR3 sequence (DNA): TGTGCCAGCAGCTTGACAGGGCGACCTCAAGAGACCCAGTACTTC.

Many counts were recorded for this clonotype. This chain connects TRBV4-1 to TRBJ2-3; D is perhaps TRBD1 (5 bases). V gave up 3 bases and J gave up 3 bases, with 16 bases separating them. CDR3 length equals 16 residues. Germline V gives CDR1 MGHRA, CDR2 YSYEKL. The CDR3 DNA reads TGCGCCAGCAGCCAGGACATCGACCCGAGGACAGATACGCAGTATTTT. Translation gives CASSQDIDPRTDTQYF.